One sample yielded the 15 T cell receptor beta chains listed below, sequenced in a study of control samples from healthy donors and cancer patients. The method was immunoSEQ multiplex PCR; TCRdb's version includes in-frame clones alone and lacks a portion of them. This sample has some 150,000 clones; 90% to 95% occur once, and the top ten carry about 14%. The source material was PBMCs. The receptors were sampled from a man between 60 and 75 years old with colorectal cancer.

The genes are TRBV28 and TRBJ2-2; TRBD2 might be the D (5 bases). The CDR3 spans 15 residues. V was clipped by 3 bases and J by 5 bases, with 13 bases between them. Per the germline V gene, CDR1 is MDHEN and CDR2 is SYDVKM. CDR3 DNA sequence: TGTGCCAGCAGTTTCCGGGGATGGGGAACCGGGGAGCTGTTTTTT. Translation gives CASSFRGWGTGELFF.

This chain uses TRBV6-1 with TRBJ1-1; TRBD1 is a possible D gene (5 bases). Trimming left V 2 bases short and J 0 bases short, with 10 bases between. CDR1 is MNHNS, CDR2 SASEGT, per germline. The CDR3 spans 15 residues. This CDR3 reads CASSELDSLNTEAFF. CDR3 nucleotide sequence: TGTGCCAGCAGTGAACTCGACAGCCTGAACACTGAAGCTTTCTTT.

A single count supports this clone. The V gene is TRBV7-2, the J gene TRBJ1-2, with a weak D call TRBD1 (5 bases). The ends were cut back, 4 bases at V and 6 bases at J, with 15 bases in the middle. Germline V gene sequence: CDR1 SGHTA, CDR2 FQGNSA. The CDR3 covers 14 residues. The CDR3 here is CASSSRRGDHGYTF. Written as DNA, the CDR3 is TGTGCCAGCAGCTCCCGGCGGGGGGACCATGGCTACACCTTC. Variable domain in full (rest from reference TRBV7-2 and TRBJ1-2): GAGVSQSPSNKVTEKGKDVELRCDPISGHTALYWYRQSLGQGLEFLIYFQGNSAPDKSGLPSDRFSAERTGGSVSTLTIQRTQQEDSAVYLCASSSRRGDHGYTFGSGTRLTVV.

This clone was detected a few times. V and J are TRBV5-3 and TRBJ1-3; D not certain. Being an ORF, TRBV5-3 has a function that is uncertain. The CDR3 spans 12 residues. V was clipped by 0 bases and J by 2 bases, with 0 bases between them. In DNA form, the CDR3 reads TGTGCCAGAAGCTTGGCTGGAAACACCATATATTTT. Translated, it gives CARSLAGNTIYF.

In regard to this clone: The identical CDR3 is also encoded by other nucleotide sequences in the sample. The genes are TRBV30 and TRBJ1-4; no clear D. Germline V lookup: CDR1 GTSNPN, CDR2 SVGIG (reference sequence). The CDR3 contains 10 residues. V was clipped by 2 bases and J by 8 bases, with 3 bases between them. The CDR3 here is CAWSREKLFF. The CDR3 DNA reads as TGTGCCTGGAGTCGCGAAAAACTGTTTTTT.

In its sample, this clone was seen once. This rearrangement joins TRBV19 to TRBJ2-7; D tentatively reads TRBD1 or TRBD2 (5 bases each). This CDR3 is 11 amino acids long. Deletions cut 8 bases from V and 7 bases from J, with 12 bases between. CDR1 is LNHDA, CDR2 SQIVND, per germline (reference sequence). CDR3 amino acids: CASRGMGEQYF. Here the CDR3 DNA reads TGTGCCAGTCGGGGCATGGGGGAGCAGTACTTC.

V usage is TRBV13 and J usage is TRBJ1-1; TRBD1 might be the D (6 bases). The length of the CDR3 is 16 residues. V was shortened by 5 bases and J by 0 bases, with 16 bases between the two germline ends. CDR1 and CDR2 from the germline V gene are PRHDT and FYEKMQ (reference sequence). CDR3 nucleotides: TGTGCCAGCAGCCGCCGACAGGCTGGAATGAACACTGAAGCTTTCTTT. As protein: CASSRRQAGMNTEAFF.

This clone is classed as medium-sized. J is TRBJ2-7 and V is TRBV1; TRBD2, the table's D call, was not compared with the DNA. TRBV1 is described as a pseudogene. CDR3 length: 13 amino acids. This CDR3 reads CTSSQDYLYEQYF. The CDR3 DNA follows: TGCACCAGCAGCCAAGACTACCTCTACGAGCAGTACTTC.

This chain uses TRBV7-9 with TRBJ1-1; 7 bases fit TRBD1. The germline V gene encodes CDR1 SEHNR and CDR2 FQNEAQ (reference sequence). Germline trimming cut 3 bases from V and 1 base from J; bases unmatched to any gene: 5. This CDR3 has 15 amino acids. As DNA, the CDR3 is TGTGCCAGCAGCTTTGAGGGGGCGCGGAACACTGAAGCTTTCTTT. Its translation is CASSFEGARNTEAFF.

CDR3 in DNA: TGTGCCAGCAGTTCCCGACGGGAGCCTTACGAGCAGTACTTC. It yields the protein CASSSRREPYEQYF. The V gene is TRBV6-6, the J gene TRBJ2-7; the D gene is possibly TRBD2 (6 bases). There are 14 residues in the CDR3. CDR1 is MNHNY, CDR2 SVGAGI, per germline (reference sequence). Trimming cost V 4 bases and J 4 bases, with 14 bases left between them.

The gene calls are TRBV6-2 or TRBV6-3 and TRBJ1-5; 9 nucleotides line up with TRBD1. V lost 0 bases and J lost 2; bases outside the gene matches: 2. This CDR3 is built from 16 residues. Germline V gives CDR1 MNHEY, CDR2 SVGEGT. The chain's CDR3 is CASSYSGTGRNQPQHF. DNA for the CDR3: TGTGCCAGCAGTTACTCCGGGACAGGGCGCAATCAGCCCCAGCATTTT.

The rearrangement links TRBV2 to TRBJ1-6; D may be TRBD1 (5 bases). Germline CDR1 is SNHLY and CDR2 is FYNNEI. This CDR3 has 15 residues. The V gene lost 0 bases and the J gene lost 11 bases, with 14 bases spanning the gap. The CDR3 DNA is TGTGCCAGCAGTGAAGCAGGCACAGGTATCGCACCCCTCCACTTT. It encodes CASSEAGTGIAPLHF.

The chain uses TRBV3-1 (or the pseudogene TRBV3-2) and TRBJ1-2, with D unresolved. CDR3 length: 15 residues. The germline V gene has CDR1 LGHDT and CDR2 YNNKEL (reference sequence). Trimming pared 4 bases from V and 2 bases from J, leaving 14 bases between. The CDR3 loop reads CASSPPLVGNYGYTF. The CDR3 DNA follows: TGTGCCAGCAGCCCCCCTTTGGTGGGGAACTATGGCTACACCTTC.

V usage is TRBV7-2 and J usage is TRBJ2-5, with D tentatively TRBD2 (5 bases). V gave up 7 bases and J gave up 2 bases, with 20 bases separating them. The CDR3 has 16 residues. Germline V gives CDR1 SGHTA, CDR2 FQGNSA. CDR3 region: CASTPARISGQETQYF. DNA for the CDR3: TGTGCCAGCACCCCAGCGAGGATTTCGGGACAAGAGACCCAGTACTTC. Full variable domain (rest looked up from reference TRBV7-2 and TRBJ2-5): GAGVSQSPSNKVTEKGKDVELRCDPISGHTALYWYRQSLGQGLEFLIYFQGNSAPDKSGLPSDRFSAERTGGSVSTLTIQRTQQEDSAVYLCASTPARISGQETQYFGPGTRLLVL.

The chain joins TRBV6-5 to TRBJ2-7, with 9 bases that match TRBD2. V trimming: 3 bases; J trimming: 6 bases; junction bases outside the gene matches: 6. Looked up from germline, CDR1 is MNHEY and CDR2 is SVGAGI. The CDR3 is 14 amino acids. CDR3 residues: CASSYERGAREQYF. The CDR3 DNA reads TGTGCCAGCAGTTATGAGCGGGGGGCCCGCGAGCAGTACTTC.